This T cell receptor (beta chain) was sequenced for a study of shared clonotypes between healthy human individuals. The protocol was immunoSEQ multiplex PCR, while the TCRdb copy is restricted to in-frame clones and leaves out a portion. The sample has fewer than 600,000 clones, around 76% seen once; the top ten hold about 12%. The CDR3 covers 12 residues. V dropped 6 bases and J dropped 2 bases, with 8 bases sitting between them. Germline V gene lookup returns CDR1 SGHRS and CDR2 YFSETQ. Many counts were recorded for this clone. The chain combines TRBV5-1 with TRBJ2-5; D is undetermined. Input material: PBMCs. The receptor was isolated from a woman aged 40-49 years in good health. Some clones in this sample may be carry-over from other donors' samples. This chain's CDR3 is CASTDHQETQYF. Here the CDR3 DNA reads TGCGCCAGCACGGACCATCAAGAGACCCAGTACTTC.